The TCR beta chain described here comes from a study of T cell repertoires in cytomegalovirus infection. Overall study: Matching HLA type, along with CMV infection, was indicated by public TCR beta signatures.

TCRdb redid the calling of the reads with MiXCR, one entry per CDR3 protein. The table has tens of thousands of distinct CDR3 sequences, 4% seen once; the top ten hold around 22%. The CDR3 extends over 15 amino acids. V lost 5 bases and J lost 3, with 17 bases in between. Germline loops: CDR1 SGHVS, CDR2 FQNEAQ. Comment on this clonotype: Antigen: not known.

Study-level results: CMV-specific TCR beta clonotypes restricted by HLA-C were the ones dominating the ex vivo response.

This receptor was obtained from a human donor in good health (CMV status not recorded). Some clones in this sample may be carry-over from other donors' samples. The chain links TRBV7-8 to TRBJ2-7; D assignment may be TRBD1 or TRBD2 (7 bases each). Sample: PBMCs. The CDR3 DNA is TGTGCCAGCAGCCCAAGAGCGGGGACAGACTACGAGCAGTACTTC. Translation gives CASSPRAGTDYEQYF.